This TCR beta chain is drawn from a study of T cell responses to AZD1222 COVID-19 vaccine. The length of the CDR3 is 15 residues. V shed 4 bases and J shed 4 bases, with 13 bases lying between them. CDR1 and CDR2 (germline): SEHNR, FQNEAQ (reference sequence). Study-wide results and caveats: The donor cohort was predominantly white British with a female majority, and clonal diversity may have been underestimated. After two AZD1222 doses, spike-specific TCR breadth and depth rose versus day 0. CD4 TCRs covered the whole spike, strongest at regions 160-218 and 743-854.

As to this clone: Its antigen remains unidentified.

Sequencing was performed with immunoSEQ multiplex PCR; in TCRdb, only in-frame clones are kept and a portion is missing. The repertoire holds about 140,000 clones, with roughly nine tenths as singletons. The sequenced sample was peripheral blood, obtained 28 days after the second AZD1222 dose. This TCR was sampled from an adult who received the AZD1222 COVID-19 vaccine. The chain recombines TRBV7-9 with TRBJ2-2; a possible D gene is TRBD2 (6 bases). CDR3 protein: CASSSGGLSTGELFF. For the CDR3, the DNA is TGTGCCAGCAGCTCCGGAGGGTTGAGCACCGGGGAGCTGTTTTTT.